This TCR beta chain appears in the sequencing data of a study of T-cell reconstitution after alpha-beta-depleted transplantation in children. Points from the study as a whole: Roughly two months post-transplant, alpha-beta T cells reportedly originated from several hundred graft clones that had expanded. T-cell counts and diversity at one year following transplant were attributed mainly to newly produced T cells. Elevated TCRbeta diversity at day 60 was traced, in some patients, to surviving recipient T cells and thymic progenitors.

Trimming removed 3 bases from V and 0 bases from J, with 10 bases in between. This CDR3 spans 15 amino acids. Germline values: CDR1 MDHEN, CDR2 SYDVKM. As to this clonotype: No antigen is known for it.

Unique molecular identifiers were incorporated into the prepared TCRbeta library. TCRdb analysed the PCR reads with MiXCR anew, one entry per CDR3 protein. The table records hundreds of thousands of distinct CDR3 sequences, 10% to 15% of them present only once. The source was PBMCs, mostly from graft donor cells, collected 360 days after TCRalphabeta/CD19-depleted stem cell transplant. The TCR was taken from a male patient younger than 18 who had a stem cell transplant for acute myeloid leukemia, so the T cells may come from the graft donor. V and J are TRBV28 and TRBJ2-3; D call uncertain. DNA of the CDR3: TGTGCCAGCAGTTTTCCCCCTAGGAGCACAGATACGCAGTATTTT. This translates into CASSFPPRSTDTQYF.